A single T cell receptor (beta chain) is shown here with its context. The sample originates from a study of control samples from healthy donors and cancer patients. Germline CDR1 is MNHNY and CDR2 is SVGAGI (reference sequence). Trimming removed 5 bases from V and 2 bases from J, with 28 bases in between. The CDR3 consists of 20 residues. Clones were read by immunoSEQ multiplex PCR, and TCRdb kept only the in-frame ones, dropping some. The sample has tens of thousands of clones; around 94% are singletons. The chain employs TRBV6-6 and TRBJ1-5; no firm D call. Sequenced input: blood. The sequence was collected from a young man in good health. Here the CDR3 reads CASSPPSGQSGSGGNQPQHF. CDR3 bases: TGTGCCAGCAGTCCTCCTTCGGGTCAATCCGGAAGCGGGGGCAATCAGCCCCAGCATTTT.